The 29 T cell receptor beta chains listed next were all sequenced from one sample in a study of post-analysis software for immune sequencing data (dated by TCRdb to 2014 to 2015). The protocol used for the library was PCR. Sequenced on an Illumina HiSeq 2500. To reduce PCR and sequencing biases, unique molecular identifiers were incorporated into the TCR beta cDNA libraries. The public reads were quality trimmed at Q25 with fastp and then assembled into clones with MiXCR by TCRdb, keeping productive beta chains. Each entry merges the rows of one CDR3 protein and shows their most common DNA and genes. Present in this sample are 450,000 to 700,000 distinct CDR3 sequences, about 40% of which were seen just once. The ten largest clonotypes hold roughly 1.7% of the sample. No antigens are known for them. Here is what the overall study found, with its caveats: Significantly higher frequencies in patients than in controls were found for about five TRBV segments, including TRBV5-6, TRBV5-1 and TRBV20-1.

The sample consisted of blood. The receptors come from a girl aged 10 to 17 with multiple sclerosis.

The rearrangement uses TRBV20-1 and TRBJ1-5, with 7 bases fitting TRBD1. The CDR3 loop spans 15 amino acids. From germline, CDR1 is DFQATT and CDR2 SNEGSKA (reference sequence). Trimming cost V 1 base and J 4 bases; bases outside gene matches: 7. CDR3: CSARGPGQLNQPQHF. DNA for the CDR3: TGCAGTGCTAGAGGGCCGGGACAGTTAAATCAGCCCCAGCATTTT.

This chain links TRBV29-1 with TRBJ1-2; possibly TRBD1 for D (5 bases). This CDR3 comprises 12 residues. Per the germline V gene, CDR1 is SQVTM and CDR2 is ANQGSEA. Trimming shortened V by 8 bases and J by 8 bases, and 18 bases separated the two germline ends. CDR3 DNA sequence: TGCAGCATAACCTCGGAGCCAGGGGGCTACACCTTC. Translation gives CSITSEPGGYTF.

About this clonotype: The junction shows a germline mismatch at one end, possibly a read error. This sequence joins TRBV12-3 or TRBV12-4 and TRBJ2-1, with 9 bases that match TRBD1. The CDR3 runs to 15 residues. The CDR3 reads CAGSFKQGAGDEQFF. The CDR3 DNA follows: TGTGCCGGCAGTTTTAAACAGGGGGCGGGAGATGAGCAGTTCTTC.

The genes are TRBV12-3 or TRBV12-4 and TRBJ1-5; no clear D gene. The V gene lost 5 bases and the J gene lost 5 bases, with 13 bases spanning the gap. The CDR3 has 14 residues. The CDR3 region is CASSPVYGDQPQHF. The CDR3 bases are TGTGCCAGCAGTCCAGTGTACGGGGATCAGCCCCAGCATTTT.

CDR3 protein: CASSSGPQGTEAFF. CDR3 nucleotides: TGTGCCAGCAGCTCCGGGCCTCAGGGGACTGAAGCTTTCTTT. The chain couples TRBV2 to TRBJ1-1; D is possibly TRBD1 (6 bases). Germline-derived CDR1 and CDR2 are SNHLY and FYNNEI. V was cut by 6 bases and J by 5 bases, with 16 bases left in between. CDR3 length: 14 residues.

V usage is TRBV20-1 and J usage is TRBJ2-1; D ambiguous. Trimming stripped 0 bases from V and 5 bases from J, with 11 bases between. The CDR3 is 14 residues long. The germline gives CDR1 DFQATT, CDR2 SNEGSKA (reference sequence). Here the CDR3 reads CSARDPDADNEQFF. CDR3 nucleotides: TGCAGTGCTAGAGATCCGGACGCAGACAATGAGCAGTTCTTC.

The rearrangement uses TRBV24-1 and TRBJ2-3, with 12 bases fitting TRBD2. This CDR3 is built from 18 residues. Germline V CDR1 and CDR2: KGHDR, SFDVKD. The J segment lost 0 bases and the V segment lost 2 bases, leaving 5 bases of the junction unmatched. The CDR3: CATSDSPGTSGSTDTQYF. The CDR3 nucleotides are TGTGCCACCAGTGATTCACCCGGGACTAGCGGGAGCACAGATACGCAGTATTTT.

This sequence joins TRBV19 and TRBJ1-2, with D maybe TRBD1 (6 bases). This CDR3 contains 14 residues. Germline CDR1 and CDR2: LNHDA and SQIVND (reference sequence). With 3 bases removed from V and 8 bases from J, the gap between germline ends came to 16 bases. The CDR3 DNA follows: TGTGCCAGTAGTATGGATGGGGGGCGCGGAGGCTACACCTTC. Translated: CASSMDGGRGGYTF.

The gene calls are TRBV4-1 and TRBJ1-5; a possible D gene is TRBD1 (6 bases). V lost 1 base and J 1 base, leaving 11 bases between the germline ends. The V gene's germline CDR1 is MGHRA and CDR2 YSYEKL. The CDR3 consists of 16 residues. CDR3 region: CASSQVMTGSNQPQHF. CDR3 coding DNA: TGCGCCAGCAGCCAAGTTATGACAGGCAGCAATCAGCCCCAGCATTTT.

This clonotype was recorded once. The gene calls are TRBV15 and TRBJ2-3; D uncertain. This CDR3 spans 13 amino acids. Germline CDR1 is LNHNV and CDR2 is YYDKDF (reference sequence). V was shortened by 1 base and J by 2 bases, with 4 bases between the two germline ends. The CDR3 DNA is TGTGCCACCAGCAGAGGGGACACAGATACGCAGTATTTT. Encoded protein: CATSRGDTDTQYF.

CDR3: CASSPQAGNEKLFF. CDR3 nucleotide sequence: TGTGCCAGCAGCCCACAGGCGGGGAATGAAAAACTGTTTTTT. J is TRBJ1-4 and V is TRBV5-4; D possibly corresponds to TRBD1 (5 bases). The germline V gene has CDR1 SGHNT and CDR2 YYREEE (reference sequence). Deletions cut 4 bases from V and 5 bases from J, with 12 bases between. This CDR3 has 14 amino acids.

The chain joins TRBV5-1 to TRBJ1-6; TRBD1 matches at 8 bases. The CDR3 has 15 residues. The germline CDR1 and CDR2 sequences are SGHRS and YFSETQ. J lost 7 bases, V lost 6 bases, and 9 bases had no gene match. In nucleotides, the CDR3 is TGCGCCAGCAAAAACCAGGGGGCGAGGAATTCACCCCTCCACTTT. This codes for CASKNQGARNSPLHF.

The chain couples TRBV29-1 to TRBJ1-1, with no clear D. The germline V and J ends were trimmed by 6 bases and 2 bases, with 16 bases remaining between them. The length of the CDR3 is 14 residues. Germline CDR1 is SQVTM and CDR2 is ANQGSEA. For the CDR3, the DNA is TGCAGCGTCCGTAAACGAGATTTTAACACTGAAGCTTTCTTT. It translates to CSVRKRDFNTEAFF.

This rearrangement joins TRBV5-1 to TRBJ2-5; maybe TRBD2 (6 bases). V was trimmed by 0 bases and J by 4 bases, leaving 19 bases between them. Looked up from germline, CDR1 is SGHRS and CDR2 is YFSETQ. CDR3 length: 17 residues. The CDR3 coding sequence is TGCGCCAGCAGCTTGGGGTTCGGGGGAAGAACAGGAGAGACCCAGTACTTC. It specifies CASSLGFGGRTGETQYF.

The chain links TRBV20-1 to TRBJ2-4; 10 bases align to TRBD2. This CDR3 has 16 residues. V was pared by 4 bases and J by 0 bases, with 6 bases of the junction left unmatched. Germline CDR1 DFQATT, CDR2 SNEGSKA (reference sequence). For the CDR3, the DNA is TGCAGTGCTACAATAGCGGGGGGCCTAGCCAAAAACATTCAGTACTTC. Amino acids: CSATIAGGLAKNIQYF.

The J gene is TRBJ2-7, the V gene TRBV20-1, with TRBD1 matching over 8 bases. Trimming removed 3 bases from V and 3 bases from J; junction bases left unmatched: 10. Germline V gene data show CDR1 as DFQATT and CDR2 as SNEGSKA (reference sequence). The CDR3 spans 15 residues. The chain's CDR3 is CSASAGTGNDYEQYF. The CDR3 bases are TGCAGTGCTAGTGCCGGGACAGGCAACGACTACGAGCAGTACTTC.

This clonotype was counted only a few times. The gene calls are TRBV5-4 and TRBJ2-1; no definite D call. Trimming pared 0 bases from V and 6 bases from J, leaving 10 bases between. The CDR3 extends over 14 amino acids. The germline CDR1 and CDR2 sequences are SGHNT and YYREEE (reference sequence). CDR3 loop: CASSLDWSSNEQFF. The CDR3 DNA reads as TGTGCCAGCAGCTTGGATTGGTCCAGCAATGAGCAGTTCTTC.

This clonotype was detected a few times. The rearrangement joins TRBV20-1 to TRBJ2-4; 7 positions match TRBD1. J lost 1 base, V lost 0 bases, and 3 bases had no gene match. The CDR3 contains 15 residues. Germline V gene lookup returns CDR1 DFQATT and CDR2 SNEGSKA (reference sequence). The CDR3 DNA follows: TGCAGTGCTAGAGATTGGGGACAGGCCAAAAACATTCAGTACTTC. Encoded protein: CSARDWGQAKNIQYF.

The V gene is TRBV27, the J gene TRBJ2-3, with 9 bases identical to TRBD2. This CDR3 has 16 residues. V shed 1 base and J 4 bases; nucleotides not matched to a gene: 6. Per germline, CDR1 MNHEY and CDR2 SMNVEV (reference sequence). The CDR3 protein is CASSLWIAGAADTQYF. CDR3 DNA: TGTGCCAGCAGTTTATGGATAGCGGGAGCGGCAGATACGCAGTATTTT.

CDR3 coding DNA: TGTGCCAGCATTAGACGGGACAGGGCTCCCGTCGACGAGCAGTACTTC. The encoded protein is CASIRRDRAPVDEQYF. This chain uses TRBV7-8 with TRBJ2-7; 9 positions match TRBD1. Germline V gene lookup returns CDR1 SGHVS and CDR2 FQNEAQ. The CDR3 spans 16 residues. V trimming: 7 bases; J trimming: 5 bases; junction bases outside the gene matches: 15.

This clonotype was seen ten or more times. The rearrangement uses TRBV4-1 and TRBJ2-5; D unresolved. V was cut by 1 base and J by 1 base, with 13 bases left in between. CDR3 length: 16 amino acids. CDR1 is MGHRA, CDR2 YSYEKL, per germline. The CDR3 is CASSQGIRAIQETQYF. DNA of the CDR3: TGCGCCAGCAGCCAAGGGATCCGGGCTATCCAAGAGACCCAGTACTTC.

The chain joins TRBV6-4 to TRBJ1-5; 7 nucleotides line up with TRBD1. With 5 bases clipped from V and 1 base from J, the junction kept 11 bases outside the gene matches. From germline, CDR1 is MRHNA and CDR2 SNTAGT. The CDR3 sequence is 17 residues long. The CDR3 is CASSLRDSPGSNQPQHF. The CDR3 nucleotides read TGTGCCAGCAGTCTCCGGGACAGCCCCGGGAGCAATCAGCCCCAGCATTTT.

On this clonotype: A much more abundant neighbour one base away suggests this may be a read error. This chain connects TRBV20-1 to TRBJ2-4; 12 bases map to TRBD2. This CDR3 comprises 18 residues. Germline CDR1 is DFQATT and CDR2 is SNEGSKA (reference sequence). As DNA, the CDR3 is TGCTGTGCTAAGAGAGGGCTAGCGGGGGGGCTAGCCAAAAACATTCAGTACTTC. Its translation is CCAKRGLAGGLAKNIQYF.

Here the CDR3 reads CSVEGSSYEQYF. CDR3 bases: TGCAGCGTTGAAGGGTCCTCCTACGAGCAGTACTTC. The chain links TRBV29-1 to TRBJ2-7; unclear D gene. The CDR3 loop spans 12 amino acids. V was shortened by 1 base and J by 0 bases, with 4 bases between the two germline ends. Germline V CDR1 and CDR2: SQVTM, ANQGSEA.

This clonotype has a handful of counts. The rearrangement links TRBV6-5 to TRBJ2-1; D unclear. Trimming stripped 1 base from V and 8 bases from J, with 18 bases between. Germline V CDR1 and CDR2: MNHEY, SVGAGI. The CDR3 totals 16 residues. CDR3 sequence: CASSYLSLSRDHEQFF. CDR3 coding DNA: TGTGCCAGCAGTTACTTGTCCCTATCCAGAGACCATGAGCAGTTCTTC.

The chain joins TRBV5-1 to TRBJ2-7, with D possibly being TRBD2 (6 bases). The CDR3 has 13 amino acids. In germline, CDR1 is SGHRS, CDR2 YFSETQ. Trimming cost V 4 bases and J 5 bases, with 13 bases left between them. The CDR3 region is CASSLSGVNEQYF. In DNA form, the CDR3 reads TGCGCCAGCAGCCTCTCGGGGGTTAACGAGCAGTACTTC.

This rearrangement joins TRBV7-8 to TRBJ1-2; D may be TRBD1 (5 bases). The CDR3 has 13 amino acids. The germline CDR1 and CDR2 sequences are SGHVS and FQNEAQ. V lost 1 base and J lost 8, with 11 bases in between. The CDR3 DNA is TGTGCCAGCAGCTTAGGAGCGGGGACCGGCTACACCTTC. This encodes CASSLGAGTGYTF.

This chain uses TRBV20-1 with TRBJ2-7, with 8 bases fitting TRBD2. The J call is in doubt because the DNA end fits TRBJ2-5 better. This CDR3 comprises 11 residues. CDR1 and CDR2 (germline): DFQATT, SNEGSKA (reference sequence). The CDR3 here is CSGTRGETQYF. The CDR3 region has the DNA TGCAGCGGGACTAGGGGGGAGACCCAGTACTTC.

A word on this clonotype: This sequence may be a read error, since a much larger clone differs from it by one base. The rearrangement joins TRBV5-1 to TRBJ2-1; D is undetermined. Germline CDR1 is SGHRS and CDR2 is YFSETQ. The CDR3 spans 15 residues. Trimming removed 0 bases at V and 9 bases at J, with 16 bases between. The CDR3 here is CASSLAASPGVEQFF. DNA of the CDR3: TGCGCCAGCAGCTTGGCGGCTTCCCCAGGCGTTGAGCAGTTCTTC.